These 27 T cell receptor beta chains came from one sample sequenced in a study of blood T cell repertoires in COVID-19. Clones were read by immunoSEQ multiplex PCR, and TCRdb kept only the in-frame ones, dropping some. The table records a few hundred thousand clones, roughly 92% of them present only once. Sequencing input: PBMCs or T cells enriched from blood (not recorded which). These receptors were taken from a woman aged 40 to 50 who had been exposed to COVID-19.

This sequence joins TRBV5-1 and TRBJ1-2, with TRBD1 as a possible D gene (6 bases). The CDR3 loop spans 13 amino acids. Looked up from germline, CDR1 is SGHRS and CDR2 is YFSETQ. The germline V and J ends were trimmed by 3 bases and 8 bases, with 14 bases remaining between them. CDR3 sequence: CASSSEGVEGYTF. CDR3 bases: TGCGCCAGCAGCTCCGAGGGGGTAGAGGGCTACACCTTC.

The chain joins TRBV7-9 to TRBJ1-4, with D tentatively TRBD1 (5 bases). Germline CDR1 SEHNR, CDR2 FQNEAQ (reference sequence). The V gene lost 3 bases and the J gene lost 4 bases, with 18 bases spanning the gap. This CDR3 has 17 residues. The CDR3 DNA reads TGTGCCAGCAGCTTGAGGGAGGGACCGAACTTTAATGAAAAACTGTTTTTT. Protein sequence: CASSLREGPNFNEKLFF.

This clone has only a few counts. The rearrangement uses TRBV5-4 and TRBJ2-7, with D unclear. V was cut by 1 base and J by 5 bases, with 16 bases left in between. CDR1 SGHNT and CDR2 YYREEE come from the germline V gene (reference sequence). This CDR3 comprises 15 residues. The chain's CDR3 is CASSLREVGVHEQYF. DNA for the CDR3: TGTGCCAGCAGCTTGCGAGAGGTCGGTGTACACGAGCAGTACTTC.

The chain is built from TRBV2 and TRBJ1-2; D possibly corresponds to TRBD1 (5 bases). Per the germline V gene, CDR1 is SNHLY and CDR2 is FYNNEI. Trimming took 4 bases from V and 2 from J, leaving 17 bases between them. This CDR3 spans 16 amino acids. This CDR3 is CASSVQQAPGNYGYTF. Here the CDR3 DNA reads TGTGCCAGCAGTGTCCAGCAGGCCCCAGGGAACTATGGCTACACCTTC. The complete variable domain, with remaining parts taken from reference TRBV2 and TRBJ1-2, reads EPEVTQTPSHQVTQMGQEVILRCVPISNHLYFYWYRQILGQKVEFLVSFYNNEISEKSEIFDDQFSVERPDGSNFTLKIRSTKLEDSAMYFCASSVQQAPGNYGYTFGSGTRLTVV.

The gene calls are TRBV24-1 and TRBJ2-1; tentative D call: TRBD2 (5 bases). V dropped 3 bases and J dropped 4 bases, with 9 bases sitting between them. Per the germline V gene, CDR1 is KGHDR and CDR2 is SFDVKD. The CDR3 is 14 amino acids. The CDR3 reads CATSDADWYNEQFF. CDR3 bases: TGTGCCACCAGTGATGCGGACTGGTACAATGAGCAGTTCTTC.

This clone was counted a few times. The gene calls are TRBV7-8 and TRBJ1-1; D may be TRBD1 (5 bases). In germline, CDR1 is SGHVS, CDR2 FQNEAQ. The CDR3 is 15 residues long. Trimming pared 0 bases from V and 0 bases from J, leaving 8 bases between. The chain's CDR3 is CASSLAGGMNTEAFF. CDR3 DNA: TGTGCCAGCAGCTTAGCGGGGGGGATGAACACTGAAGCTTTCTTT. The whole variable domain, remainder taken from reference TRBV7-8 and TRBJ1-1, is GAGVSQSPRYKVAKRGQDVALRCDPISGHVSLFWYQQALGQGPEFLTYFQNEAQLDKSGLPSDRFFAERPEGSVSTLKIQRTQQEDSAVYLCASSLAGGMNTEAFFGQGTRLTVV.

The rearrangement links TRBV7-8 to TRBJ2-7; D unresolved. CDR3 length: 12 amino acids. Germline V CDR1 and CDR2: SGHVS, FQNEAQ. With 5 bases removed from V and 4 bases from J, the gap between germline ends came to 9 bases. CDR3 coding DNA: TGTGCCAGCAGCCTTGAGCGATACGAGCAGTACTTC. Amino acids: CASSLERYEQYF.

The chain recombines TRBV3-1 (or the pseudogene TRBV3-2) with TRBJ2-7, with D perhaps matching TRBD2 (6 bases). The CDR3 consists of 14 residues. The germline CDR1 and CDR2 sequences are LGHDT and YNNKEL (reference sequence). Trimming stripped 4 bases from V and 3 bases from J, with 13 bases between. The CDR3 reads CASSRDSLGYEQYF. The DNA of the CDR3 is TGTGCCAGCAGCCGGGACTCCCTCGGCTACGAGCAGTACTTC.

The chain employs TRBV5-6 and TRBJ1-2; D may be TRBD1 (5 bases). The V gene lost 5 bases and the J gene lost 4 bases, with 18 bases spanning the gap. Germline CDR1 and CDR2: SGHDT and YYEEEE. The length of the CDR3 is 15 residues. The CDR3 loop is CASSLPGLGIYGYTF. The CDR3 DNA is TGTGCCAGCAGTTTGCCAGGGCTGGGGATCTATGGCTACACCTTC.

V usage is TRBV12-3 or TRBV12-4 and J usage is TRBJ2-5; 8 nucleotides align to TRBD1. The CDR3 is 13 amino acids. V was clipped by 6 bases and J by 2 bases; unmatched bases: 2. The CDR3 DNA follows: TGTGCCAGCAGGCGGACAGGGCAAGAGACCCAGTACTTC. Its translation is CASRRTGQETQYF.

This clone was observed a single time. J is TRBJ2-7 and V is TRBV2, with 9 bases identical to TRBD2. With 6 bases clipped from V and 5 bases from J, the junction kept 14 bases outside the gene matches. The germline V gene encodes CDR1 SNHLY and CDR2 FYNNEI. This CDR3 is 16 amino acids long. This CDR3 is CASSEPRGLARHEQYF. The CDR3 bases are TGTGCCAGCAGCGAACCCCGGGGACTAGCCCGGCACGAGCAGTACTTC.

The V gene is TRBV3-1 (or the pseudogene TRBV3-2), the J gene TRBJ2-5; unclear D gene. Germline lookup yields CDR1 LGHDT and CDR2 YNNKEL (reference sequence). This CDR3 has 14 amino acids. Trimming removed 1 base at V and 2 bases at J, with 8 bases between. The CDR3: CASSQVSRQETQYF. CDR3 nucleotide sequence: TGTGCCAGCAGCCAAGTTTCTAGACAAGAGACCCAGTACTTC.

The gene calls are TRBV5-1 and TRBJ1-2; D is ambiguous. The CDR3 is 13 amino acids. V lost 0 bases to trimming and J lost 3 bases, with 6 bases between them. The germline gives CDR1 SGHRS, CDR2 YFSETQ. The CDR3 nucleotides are TGCGCCAGCAGCTTGGCCGGGGACTATGGCTACACCTTC. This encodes CASSLAGDYGYTF.

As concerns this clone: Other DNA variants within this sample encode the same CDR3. The CDR3 loop is CASSLRRNTEAFF. The CDR3 DNA follows: TGTGCCAGCAGCTTAAGGAGGAACACTGAAGCTTTCTTT. The genes are TRBV7-2 and TRBJ1-1; D call uncertain. The CDR3 has 13 amino acids. V was trimmed by 2 bases and J by 1 base, leaving 5 bases between them. Germline values: CDR1 SGHTA, CDR2 FQGNSA. Using reference TRBV7-2 and TRBJ1-1 for the parts outside the CDR3, the full variable domain is GAGVSQSPSNKVTEKGKDVELRCDPISGHTALYWYRQSLGQGLEFLIYFQGNSAPDKSGLPSDRFSAERTGGSVSTLTIQRTQQEDSAVYLCASSLRRNTEAFFGQGTRLTVV.

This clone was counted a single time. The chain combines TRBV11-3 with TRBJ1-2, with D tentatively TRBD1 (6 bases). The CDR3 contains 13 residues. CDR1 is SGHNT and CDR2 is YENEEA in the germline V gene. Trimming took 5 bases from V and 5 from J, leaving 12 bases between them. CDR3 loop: CASSPTGPYGYTF. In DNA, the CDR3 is TGTGCCAGCAGCCCCACAGGGCCTTATGGCTACACCTTC. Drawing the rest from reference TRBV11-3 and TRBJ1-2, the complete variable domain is EAGVVQSPRYKIIEKKQPVAFWCNPISGHNTLYWYLQNLGQGPELLIRYENEEAVDDSQLPKDRFSAERLKGVDSTLKIQPAELGDSAVYLCASSPTGPYGYTFGSGTRLTVV.

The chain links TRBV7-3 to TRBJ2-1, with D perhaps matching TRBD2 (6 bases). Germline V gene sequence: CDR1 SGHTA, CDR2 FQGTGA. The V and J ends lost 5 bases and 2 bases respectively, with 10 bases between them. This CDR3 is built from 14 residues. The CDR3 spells CASSPGVAYNEQFF. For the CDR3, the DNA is TGTGCCAGCAGCCCGGGGGTGGCCTACAATGAGCAGTTCTTC.

CDR3 DNA: TGTGCCAGCAGTGGACAGGTAGCTAACTATGGCTACACCTTC. It yields the protein CASSGQVANYGYTF. The chain uses TRBV2 and TRBJ1-2; the D gene is possibly TRBD1 (6 bases). The CDR3 is 14 residues long. Germline V gene lookup returns CDR1 SNHLY and CDR2 FYNNEI. V shed 4 bases and J shed 0 bases, with 9 bases lying between them.

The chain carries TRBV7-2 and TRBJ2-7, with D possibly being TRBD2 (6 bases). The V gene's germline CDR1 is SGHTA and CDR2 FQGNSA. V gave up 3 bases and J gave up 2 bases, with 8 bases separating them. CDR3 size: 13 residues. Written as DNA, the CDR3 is TGTGCCAGCAGCTTCGGGGGAACCTACGAGCAGTACTTC. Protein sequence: CASSFGGTYEQYF.

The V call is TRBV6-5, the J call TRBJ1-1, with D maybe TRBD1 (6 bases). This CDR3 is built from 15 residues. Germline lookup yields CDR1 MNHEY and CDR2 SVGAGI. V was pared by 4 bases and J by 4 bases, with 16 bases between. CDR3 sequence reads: CASSLRGSTGTEAFF. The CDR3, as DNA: TGTGCCAGCAGTTTAAGGGGGTCGACGGGCACTGAAGCTTTCTTT.

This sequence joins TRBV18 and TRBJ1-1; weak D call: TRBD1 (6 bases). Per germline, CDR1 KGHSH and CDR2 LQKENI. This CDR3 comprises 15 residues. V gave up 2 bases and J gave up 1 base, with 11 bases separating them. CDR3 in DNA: TGTGCCAGCTCACCAAGGCAGGGGTCGAACACTGAAGCTTTCTTT. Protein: CASSPRQGSNTEAFF. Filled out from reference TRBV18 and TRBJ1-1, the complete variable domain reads NAGVMQNPRHLVRRRGQEARLRCSPMKGHSHVYWYRQLPEEGLKFMVYLQKENIIDESGMPKERFSAEFPKEGPSILRIQQVVRGDSAAYFCASSPRQGSNTEAFFGQGTRLTVV.

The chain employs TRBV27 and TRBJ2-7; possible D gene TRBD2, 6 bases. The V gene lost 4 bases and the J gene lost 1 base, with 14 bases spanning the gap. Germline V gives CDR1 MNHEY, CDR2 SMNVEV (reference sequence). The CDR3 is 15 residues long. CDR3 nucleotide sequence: TGTGCCAGCAGTTCAATTGGGACTGGGTCCTACGAGCAGTACTTC. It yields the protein CASSSIGTGSYEQYF.

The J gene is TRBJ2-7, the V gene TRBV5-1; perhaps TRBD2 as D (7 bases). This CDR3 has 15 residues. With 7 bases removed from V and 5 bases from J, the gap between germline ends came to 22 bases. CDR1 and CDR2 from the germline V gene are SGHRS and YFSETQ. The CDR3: CASQEEGGIRDEQYF. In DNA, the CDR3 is TGCGCCAGCCAAGAGGAGGGGGGGATAAGGGACGAGCAGTACTTC.

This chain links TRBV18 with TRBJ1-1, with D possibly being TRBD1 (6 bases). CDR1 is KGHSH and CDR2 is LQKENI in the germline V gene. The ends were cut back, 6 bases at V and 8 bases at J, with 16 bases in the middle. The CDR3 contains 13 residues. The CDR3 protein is CASSKTDRQEAFF. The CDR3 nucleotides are TGTGCCAGCTCTAAGACGGACAGACAAGAAGCTTTCTTT.

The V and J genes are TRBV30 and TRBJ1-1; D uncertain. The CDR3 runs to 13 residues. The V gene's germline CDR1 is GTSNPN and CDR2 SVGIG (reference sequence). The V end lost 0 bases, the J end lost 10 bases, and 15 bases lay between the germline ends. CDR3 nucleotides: TGTGCCTGGAGTGTGGGCTCTTTAAGTTCAGCTTTCTTT. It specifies CAWSVGSLSSAFF.

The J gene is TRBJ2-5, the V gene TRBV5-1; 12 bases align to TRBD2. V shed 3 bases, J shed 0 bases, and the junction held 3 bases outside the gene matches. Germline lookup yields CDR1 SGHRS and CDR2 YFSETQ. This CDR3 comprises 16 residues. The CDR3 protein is CASSSRTSGDQETQYF. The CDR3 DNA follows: TGCGCCAGCAGCTCCCGGACTAGCGGGGACCAAGAGACCCAGTACTTC.

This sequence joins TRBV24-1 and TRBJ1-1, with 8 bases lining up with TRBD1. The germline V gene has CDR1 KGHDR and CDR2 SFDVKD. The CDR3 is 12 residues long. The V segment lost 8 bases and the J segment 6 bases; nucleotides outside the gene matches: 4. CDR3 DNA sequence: TGTGCCACCAAGGACAGGGTCTCTGAAGCTTTCTTT. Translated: CATKDRVSEAFF.

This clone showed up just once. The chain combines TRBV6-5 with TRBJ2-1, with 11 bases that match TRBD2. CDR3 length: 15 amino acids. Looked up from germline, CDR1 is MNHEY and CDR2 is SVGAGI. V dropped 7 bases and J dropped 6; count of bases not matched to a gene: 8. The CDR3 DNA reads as TGTGCCAGCAAAAGGACTAGCGGGTTCGGCAATGAGCAGTTCTTC. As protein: CASKRTSGFGNEQFF.